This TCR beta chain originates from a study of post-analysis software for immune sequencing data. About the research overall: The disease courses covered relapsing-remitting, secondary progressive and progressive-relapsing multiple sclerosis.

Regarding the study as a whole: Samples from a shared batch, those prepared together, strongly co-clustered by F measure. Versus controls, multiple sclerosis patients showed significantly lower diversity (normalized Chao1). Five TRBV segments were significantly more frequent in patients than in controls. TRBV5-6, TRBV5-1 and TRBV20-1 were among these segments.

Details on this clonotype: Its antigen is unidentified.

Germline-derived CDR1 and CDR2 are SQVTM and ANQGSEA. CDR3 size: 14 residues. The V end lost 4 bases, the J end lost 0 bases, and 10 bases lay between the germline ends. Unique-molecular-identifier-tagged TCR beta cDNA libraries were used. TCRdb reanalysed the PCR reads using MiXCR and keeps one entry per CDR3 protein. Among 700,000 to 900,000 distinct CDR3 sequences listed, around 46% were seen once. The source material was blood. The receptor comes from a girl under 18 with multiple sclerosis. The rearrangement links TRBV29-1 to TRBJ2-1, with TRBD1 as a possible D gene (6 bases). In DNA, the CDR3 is TGCAGCGTTGGCGGACAGAGCTCCTACAATGAGCAGTTCTTC. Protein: CSVGGQSSYNEQFF.